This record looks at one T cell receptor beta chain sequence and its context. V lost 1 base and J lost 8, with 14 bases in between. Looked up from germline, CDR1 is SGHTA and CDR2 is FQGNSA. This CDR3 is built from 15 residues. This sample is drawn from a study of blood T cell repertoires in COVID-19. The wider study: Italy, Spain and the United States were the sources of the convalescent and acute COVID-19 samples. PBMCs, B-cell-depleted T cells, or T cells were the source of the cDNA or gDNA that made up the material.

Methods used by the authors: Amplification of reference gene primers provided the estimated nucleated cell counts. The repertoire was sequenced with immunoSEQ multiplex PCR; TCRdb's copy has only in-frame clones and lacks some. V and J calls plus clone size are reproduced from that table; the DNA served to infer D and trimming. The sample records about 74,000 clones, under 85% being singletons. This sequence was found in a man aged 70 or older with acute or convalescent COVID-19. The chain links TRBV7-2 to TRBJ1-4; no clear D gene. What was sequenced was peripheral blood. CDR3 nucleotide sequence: TGTGCCAGCAGCTTAGAGTGGACTTACGGGGAAAAACTGTTTTTT. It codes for CASSLEWTYGEKLFF.